The present T cell receptor beta chain was sequenced within a study of T cell responses to AZD1222 COVID-19 vaccine. General study points: Seropositive at baseline were only a handful of AZD1222 recipients.

For this clone: Its cognate antigen is unknown.

V was trimmed by 5 bases and J by 0 bases, leaving 7 bases between them. There are 13 residues in the CDR3. Germline CDR1 is SGHTA and CDR2 is FQGNSA. The data were produced by immunoSEQ multiplex PCR, yet TCRdb's version contains in-frame clones alone and is incomplete. This sample has some 110,000 clones, with roughly 88% found just once. This specimen consisted of peripheral blood, obtained on day 0 of AZD1222 vaccination. This receptor was identified in an adult in good health. This chain uses TRBV7-2 with TRBJ1-1; no clear D. The CDR3 protein is CASSITVNTEAFF. The CDR3 coding sequence is TGTGCCAGCAGCATAACAGTGAACACTGAAGCTTTCTTT.